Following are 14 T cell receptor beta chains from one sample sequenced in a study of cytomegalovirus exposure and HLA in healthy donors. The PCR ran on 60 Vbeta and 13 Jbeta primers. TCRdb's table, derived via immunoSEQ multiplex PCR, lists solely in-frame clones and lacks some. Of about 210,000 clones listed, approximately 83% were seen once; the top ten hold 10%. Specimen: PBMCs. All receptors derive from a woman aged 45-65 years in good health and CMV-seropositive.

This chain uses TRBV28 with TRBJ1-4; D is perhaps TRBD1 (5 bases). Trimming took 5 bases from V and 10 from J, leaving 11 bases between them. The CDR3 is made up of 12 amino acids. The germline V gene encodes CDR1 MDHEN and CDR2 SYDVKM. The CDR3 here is CASSADSRKLFF. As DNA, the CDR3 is TGTGCCAGCAGTGCCGACAGTCGAAAACTGTTTTTT.

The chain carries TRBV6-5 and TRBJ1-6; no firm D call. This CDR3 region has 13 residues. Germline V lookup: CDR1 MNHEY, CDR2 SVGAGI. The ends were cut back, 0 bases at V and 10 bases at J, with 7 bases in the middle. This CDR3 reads CASSYSPGSPLHF. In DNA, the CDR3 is TGTGCCAGCAGTTACTCCCCGGGATCACCCCTCCACTTT.

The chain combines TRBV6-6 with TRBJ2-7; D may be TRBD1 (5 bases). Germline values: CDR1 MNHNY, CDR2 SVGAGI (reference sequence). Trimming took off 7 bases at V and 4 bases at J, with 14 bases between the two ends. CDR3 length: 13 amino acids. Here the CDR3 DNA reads TGTGCCAGCACCGAACAGGACGCTTACGAGCAGTACTTC. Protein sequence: CASTEQDAYEQYF.

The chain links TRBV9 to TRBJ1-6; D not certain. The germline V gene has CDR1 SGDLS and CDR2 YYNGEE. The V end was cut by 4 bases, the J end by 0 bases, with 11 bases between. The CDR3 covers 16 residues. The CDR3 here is CASSPGGSSYNSPLHF. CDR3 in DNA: TGTGCCAGCAGCCCCGGAGGGAGCTCCTATAATTCACCCCTCCACTTT.

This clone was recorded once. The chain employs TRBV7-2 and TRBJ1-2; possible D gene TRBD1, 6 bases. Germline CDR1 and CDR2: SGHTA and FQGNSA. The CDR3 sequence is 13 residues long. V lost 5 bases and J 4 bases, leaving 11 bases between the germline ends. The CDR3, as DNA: TGTGCCAGCAGCCTACAGGGAAGCTATGGCTACACCTTC. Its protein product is CASSLQGSYGYTF.

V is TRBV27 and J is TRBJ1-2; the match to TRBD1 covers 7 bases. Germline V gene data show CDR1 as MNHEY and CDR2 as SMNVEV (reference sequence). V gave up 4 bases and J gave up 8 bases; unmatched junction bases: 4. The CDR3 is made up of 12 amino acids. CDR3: CASSWSGGGYTF. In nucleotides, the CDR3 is TGTGCCAGCAGTTGGTCAGGGGGAGGCTACACCTTC.

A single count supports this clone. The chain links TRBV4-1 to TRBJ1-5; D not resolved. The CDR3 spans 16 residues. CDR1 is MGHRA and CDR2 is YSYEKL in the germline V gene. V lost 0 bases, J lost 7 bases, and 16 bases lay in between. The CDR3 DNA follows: TGCGCCAGCAGCCAAGATCTTGCGGGAGGGAGGCAGCCCCAGCATTTT. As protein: CASSQDLAGGRQPQHF.

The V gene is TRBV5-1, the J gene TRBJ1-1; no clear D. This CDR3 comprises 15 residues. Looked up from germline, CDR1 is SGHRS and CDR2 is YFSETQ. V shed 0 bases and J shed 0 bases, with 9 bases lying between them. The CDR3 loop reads CASSLAPTLNTEAFF. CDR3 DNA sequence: TGCGCCAGCAGCTTGGCACCTACCTTGAACACTGAAGCTTTCTTT.

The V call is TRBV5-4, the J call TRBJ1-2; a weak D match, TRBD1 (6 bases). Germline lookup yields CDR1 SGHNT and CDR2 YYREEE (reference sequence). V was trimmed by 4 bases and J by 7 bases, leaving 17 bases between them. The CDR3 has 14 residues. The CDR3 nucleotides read TGTGCCAGCAGCCTGCCAGGGGATGGAGGTGGCTACACCTTC. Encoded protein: CASSLPGDGGGYTF.

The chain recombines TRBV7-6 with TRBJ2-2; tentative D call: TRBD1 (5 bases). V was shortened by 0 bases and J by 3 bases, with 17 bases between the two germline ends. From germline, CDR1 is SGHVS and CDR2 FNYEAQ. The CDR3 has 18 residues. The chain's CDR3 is CASSLAPQDSFYTGELFF. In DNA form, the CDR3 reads TGTGCCAGCAGCTTAGCGCCCCAAGACAGTTTCTACACCGGGGAGCTGTTTTTT.

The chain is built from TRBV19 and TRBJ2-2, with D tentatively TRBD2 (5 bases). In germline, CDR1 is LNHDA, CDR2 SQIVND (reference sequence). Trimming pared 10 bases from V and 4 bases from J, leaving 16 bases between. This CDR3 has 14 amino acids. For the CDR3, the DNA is TGTGCCATGAGGAGGCAGGTGGGCACCGGGGAGCTGTTTTTT. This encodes CAMRRQVGTGELFF.

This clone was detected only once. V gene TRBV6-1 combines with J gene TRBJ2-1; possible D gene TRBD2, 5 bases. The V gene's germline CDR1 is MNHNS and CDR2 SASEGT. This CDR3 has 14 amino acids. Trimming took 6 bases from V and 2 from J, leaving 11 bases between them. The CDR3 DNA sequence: TGTGCCAGCAGCGGACTCGGGCCCTACAATGAGCAGTTCTTC. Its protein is CASSGLGPYNEQFF.

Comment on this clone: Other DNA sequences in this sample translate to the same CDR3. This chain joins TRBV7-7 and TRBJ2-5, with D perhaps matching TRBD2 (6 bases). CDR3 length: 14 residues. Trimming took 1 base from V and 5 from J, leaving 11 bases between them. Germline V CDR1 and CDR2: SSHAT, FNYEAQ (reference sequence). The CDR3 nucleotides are TGTGCCAGCAGCTTAGGGACGGGGGAGGAGACCCAGTACTTC. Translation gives CASSLGTGEETQYF.

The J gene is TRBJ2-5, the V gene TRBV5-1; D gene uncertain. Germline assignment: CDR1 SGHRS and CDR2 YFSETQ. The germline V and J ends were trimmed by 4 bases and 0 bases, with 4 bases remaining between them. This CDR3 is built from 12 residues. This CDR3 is CASSINQETQYF. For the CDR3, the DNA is TGCGCCAGCAGCATAAACCAAGAGACCCAGTACTTC.